This passage covers 2 T cell receptor beta chains from one sample sequenced in a study of T cell responses to AZD1222 COVID-19 vaccine. Produced via immunoSEQ multiplex PCR; TCRdb's table is partial and in-frame only. The sample holds approximately 150,000 clones; more than 80% are singletons and the top ten take roughly 4%. Sequenced here: peripheral blood, sampled 28 days after the second dose of the MenACWY control vaccine. The receptors originated from an adult who received the MenACWY meningococcal vaccine as a control.

The chain links TRBV9 to TRBJ2-2; D is uncertain. The V gene lost 0 bases and the J gene lost 4 bases, with 19 bases spanning the gap. Germline V gene lookup returns CDR1 SGDLS and CDR2 YYNGEE. The CDR3 is made up of 18 amino acids. Here the CDR3 DNA reads TGTGCCAGCAGCGTAGATGAATGGGCGACCCGGATCACCGGGGAGCTGTTTTTT. Translated: CASSVDEWATRITGELFF.

This clone was picked up one time. V gene TRBV27 combines with J gene TRBJ2-7; 7 positions match TRBD1. The CDR3 is 14 amino acids. Germline CDR1 is MNHEY and CDR2 is SMNVEV (reference sequence). V lost 6 bases to trimming and J lost 5 bases; unmatched junction nucleotides: 10. The CDR3 bases are TGTGCCAGCAGGCGACAGGGTATATCAAACGAGCAGTACTTC. Translation: CASRRQGISNEQYF.